The clone carrying this T cell receptor beta chain showed up just once. Its antigen is still unknown. This sample stems from a study of OX40 agonist ivuxolimab in advanced cancers. Looking at the study overall: Ivuxolimab doses were 0.01, 0.1, 0.3, 1.5, 3 or 10 mg/kg every 2 weeks. Study-level results: Clones of CD4+ and CD8+ blood T cells grew by week 6 at doses of 0.1 to 3.0 mg/kg. At 0.1-3.0 mg/kg, partial responders had clonal expansion among the lowest observed.

V lost 8 bases to trimming and J lost 2 bases, with 7 bases between them. The germline gives CDR1 MDHEN, CDR2 SYDVKM. The CDR3 is 11 residues long. Method: immunoSEQ multiplex PCR; TCRdb's copy keeps in-frame clones and lacks some. The sample lists 83,000 or so clones; more than 90% were seen once. At baseline, cycle 4 day 1, and cycle 7 day 1, blood was sampled. This TCR derives from an adult with an advanced solid tumor such as melanoma, head and neck, liver or kidney cancer. Sequences were derived from CD4+ or CD8+ T cells sorted from blood, sampled in a trial of the OX40 agonist ivuxolimab. The chain carries TRBV28 and TRBJ2-7; D call uncertain. CDR3 DNA: TGTGCCAGCGGGGTAACCTACGAGCAGTACTTC. It translates to CASGVTYEQYF. The full variable domain, in which reference TRBV28 and TRBJ2-7 provide the parts outside the CDR3, is DVKVTQSSRYLVKRTGEKVFLECVQDMDHENMFWYRQDPGLGLRLIYFSYDVKMKEKGDIPEGYSVSREKKERFSLILESASTNQTSMYLCASGVTYEQYFGPGTRLTVT.